This section outlines one T cell receptor (beta chain) sequence together with its context. The antigen remains undetermined. The data originate from a study of cytomegalovirus exposure and HLA in healthy donors. V was pared by 5 bases and J by 4 bases, with 17 bases between. Germline V gives CDR1 SEHNR, CDR2 FQNEAQ (reference sequence). The length of the CDR3 is 15 residues. 13 Jbeta primers and 60 Vbeta primers were used for the PCR. Profiling relied on immunoSEQ multiplex PCR, and the TCRdb table lists in-frame clones only, not all of them. The top ten clones hold roughly 10% of a sample with 150,000 to 200,000 clones, about 80% of them seen once. Whole-study results and caveats: A link between a missense DCLRE1C variant and TCR beta V- and J-gene trimming emerged from a later analysis.

The TCR originated in a man aged 18 to 29 in good health and CMV-seropositive. Sample: PBMCs. The chain carries TRBV7-9 and TRBJ1-2; D is ambiguous. CDR3 protein: CASSQIFADFYGYTF. CDR3 DNA: TGTGCCAGCAGCCAAATATTCGCCGACTTCTATGGCTACACCTTC.